This T cell receptor beta chain was documented in a study of blood T cell repertoires in COVID-19. TCRdb keeps only in-frame clones here, not all; method: immunoSEQ multiplex PCR. The table records about 330,000 clones, 87% of them present only once. The CDR3 loop spans 14 amino acids. The V and J ends lost 0 bases and 7 bases, in that order; junction bases with no gene match: 6. The germline V gene encodes CDR1 LGHNA and CDR2 YSLEER. This TCR was sampled from a man aged 30-40 years with COVID-19, enrolled during active disease. Specimen: peripheral blood. The chain recombines TRBV4-3 with TRBJ2-7; 7 positions match TRBD2. The CDR3 is CASSQDYGGEEQYF. For the CDR3, the DNA is TGCGCCAGCAGCCAAGATTATGGGGGGGAAGAGCAGTACTTC.